This TCR beta chain comes out of a study of shared clonotypes between healthy human individuals (dated by TCRdb to 2019 to 2021). Concerning the study at large: The cohort included three men and two women between 18 and 49 years of age. Libraries were prepared and TCR repertoires were sequenced by different laboratories using diverse techniques, in order to increase sequencing depth and limit assay-specific biases. To estimate repertoire size and how much clonotypes are shared between individuals, the study performed deep sequencing of blood TCR repertoires from about 5 healthy adults. For each donor, CD4 naive and CD4 memory were each given three plates, CD8 naive was given two plates, and CD8 memory was given one plate. Between about 0.8 and 9 billion PBMCs per donor were obtained by leukapheresis.

Paper-wide results and their limitations: Compared with non-shared clonotypes, clonotypes shared by all four sorted-subset donors had higher generation probabilities. Pairwise subsampling led to the expectation that sequencing depth would affect the degree of clonotype sharing among donors. Naive subsets generally had larger estimated clonotype richness than memory subsets. Sampling was restricted to blood, and TCR repertoires in tissue are likely to differ from TCR repertoires in blood. Rarefaction of sorted-subset datasets indicated incomplete sequencing despite the large sequencing depth. Across four donors, roughly 5.4% of naive CD4, around 3.5% of naive CD8, 2% to 2.5% of memory CD4, and approximately 0.4% of memory CD8 clonotypes were shared. The genetic and exposure-history diversity represented was limited by the small number of donors.

TCR CDR3 regions were amplified from genomic DNA by multiplex PCR using the deep immunoSEQ assay. Extracted genomic DNA from each cell subset was spread evenly across all wells of several immunoSEQ 96-well plates, with each plate serving as a replicate. For sorted subsets, each replicate PCR was loaded with 150 to 250 ng genomic DNA, equivalent to about 33,000 T cell genomes. Purified libraries were quantified with a Qubit 3.0 fluorometer, sized on a Bioanalyzer 2100, and re-quantified with the KAPA Library Quantification kit. Each immunoSEQ 96-well plate was sequenced on its own single-read 150-cycle Illumina NextSeq 550 flow cell. In the paper's pipeline: Because the immunoSEQ output included only junctional sequences and no quality scores, the filtering could not be the same as the filtering used for full-length reads. To assign V/J genes and CDR3, sequences were annotated using PyIR, a Python wrapper for IgBLAST v1.9, with IMGT germline references. Reads were filtered out if the reads had weak V/J assignments (E-value above 1e-6), no CDR3, stop codons, out-of-frame junctions, or ambiguous translated residues. V3J clonotypes were defined as sequences sharing the same inferred V gene, J gene, and CDR3 amino acid sequence. The percentage overlap between two repertoires was calculated by dividing the number of shared unique clonotypes by the size of the smaller repertoire. Repertoire richness was assessed with RTK rarefaction, the Chao1 estimator, and Recon v2.1 estimates of unobserved clonotypes. Generation probabilities for all TCRbeta clonotypes obtained by the gDNA method from several donors were computed using OLGA. TCRdb took over this immuneACCESS table, retaining in-frame rearrangements with V and J assigned. Such tables are incomplete; in checked studies, under half of the missing clones stem from an unresolved V gene, and the remainder is unexplained. V, J and clone size derive from that table, while D and trimming were established from the DNA sequence. For this sample the table gives 2.3 million or so clones, of which over 90% were detected only once. The top ten constitute under 0.45% of the sample.

A word on this clone: Its antigen is not yet known. One base away there is no much larger clone; base qualities are not given.

The CDR1 and CDR2 encoded by the germline V gene (reference sequence) are SEHNR and FQNEAQ. V drops 2 bases and J drops 4 bases, leaving 14 bases in between. The CDR3 starts with the cysteine, ends with the phenylalanine, and has 15 residues. The kept DNA is CDR3 alone, 45 bases in frame from the first base. The donors were healthy, HIV-negative adults who had no recently reported acute infections or vaccinations. Every donor was a Caucasian adult living in Nashville, Tennessee, USA. Magnetic negative selection was used to enrich CD4+ T cells, after which naive cells were positively selected on CD45RA and the negative fraction became the memory subset. Blood was collected by leukapheresis, and PBMCs were isolated by Ficoll-Histopaque density gradient centrifugation and then cryopreserved in liquid nitrogen vapor phase. Analytical flow cytometry was used to check the purity and quantity of every magnetically sorted T cell population. Genomic DNA was isolated from each sorted fraction and quantified by UV absorbance on a Nanodrop 2000c.

Sequenced: naive CD4+ T cells from PBMCs. This sample's cell subset or site label indicates: CD45RA+ positively selected. Recombination joined TRBV7-9 with TRBJ2-5, and TRBD1 may be the D gene, going by 5 matching bases. The clonotype was recovered from a man aged 18 to 30 in good health. Some clones in this sample may be carry-over from other donors' samples. The CDR3 reads CASSLLQGGGETQYF. The DNA is as follows: TGTGCCAGCAGCTTACTTCAGGGTGGTGGAGAGACCCAGTACTTC.